The 25 T cell receptor beta chains listed next were all sequenced from one sample in a study of a mutant IDH1 vaccine in newly diagnosed glioma. Sequencing used immunoSEQ multiplex PCR; TCRdb keeps in-frame clones, though not all of them. The profile covers approximately 50,000 clones, with roughly nine tenths appearing a single time and 1.6% taken by the ten largest. Antigens of these TCRs are unknown. Sample time point: week 35, safety follow-up. The investigators gave 300 ug of mutant IDH1 20-mer peptide in each vaccine dose, together with topical imiquimod. The source was PBMCs, collected from a glioma patient whose treatment included an IDH1 peptide vaccine. These receptors all come from a man in his forties with glioma.

This clone was recorded once. V usage is TRBV5-1 and J usage is TRBJ2-3; 7 bases fit TRBD2. Germline trimming cut 7 bases from V and 4 bases from J; bases unmatched to any gene: 9. From germline, CDR1 is SGHRS and CDR2 YFSETQ. The CDR3 sequence is 14 residues long. CDR3 loop: CASGAGAGADTQYF. The DNA of the CDR3 is TGCGCCAGCGGGGCGGGAGCTGGGGCAGATACGCAGTATTTT.

The chain combines TRBV6-5 with TRBJ2-1, with D possibly matching TRBD2 (6 bases). The CDR3 has 14 residues. Trimming pared 5 bases from V and 10 bases from J, leaving 18 bases between. From germline, CDR1 is MNHEY and CDR2 SVGAGI. The CDR3: CASSIGGPGIEQFF. As DNA, the CDR3 is TGTGCCAGCAGTATAGGAGGGCCAGGGATCGAGCAGTTCTTC.

This sequence joins TRBV7-2 and TRBJ2-7, with a weak D call TRBD2 (7 bases). The V and J ends lost 3 bases and 3 bases respectively, with 18 bases between them. From germline, CDR1 is SGHTA and CDR2 FQGNSA. This CDR3 contains 16 residues. CDR3 bases: TGTGCCAGCAGCTTCCTCTCGGGGGGCGGACACTACGAGCAGTACTTC. Its protein is CASSFLSGGGHYEQYF. Combining the CDR3 with reference TRBV7-2 and TRBJ2-7 gives the whole variable domain GAGVSQSPSNKVTEKGKDVELRCDPISGHTALYWYRQSLGQGLEFLIYFQGNSAPDKSGLPSDRFSAERTGGSVSTLTIQRTQQEDSAVYLCASSFLSGGGHYEQYFGPGTRLTVT.

The chain recombines TRBV5-1 with TRBJ2-2; the D gene is possibly TRBD2 (6 bases). The ends were cut back, 3 bases at V and 6 bases at J, with 12 bases in the middle. Germline CDR1 is SGHRS and CDR2 is YFSETQ. CDR3 length: 14 residues. This chain's CDR3 is CASSSWDLSGELFF. The CDR3 region has the DNA TGCGCCAGCAGCTCTTGGGACTTGTCCGGGGAGCTGTTTTTT.

The genes are TRBV4-2 and TRBJ2-7, with TRBD2 identical over 10 bases. The CDR3 consists of 16 residues. Germline CDR1 reads LGHNA; CDR2 reads YNFKEQ. V shed 4 bases and J 2 bases; nucleotides not matched to a gene: 8. The CDR3 region is CASSREGAGGTYEQYF. The CDR3 DNA reads as TGTGCCAGCAGCCGGGAGGGAGCGGGAGGGACCTACGAGCAGTACTTC.

The CDR3 bases are TGTGCCAGCAGCGAGGGACAGGGGCCAGTCTACGAGCAGTACTTC. Its protein product is CASSEGQGPVYEQYF. The rearrangement links TRBV9 to TRBJ2-7; TRBD1 aligns across 10 bases. Germline V lookup: CDR1 SGDLS, CDR2 YYNGEE. This CDR3 is 15 amino acids long. The ends lost 3 bases at V and 3 bases at J; junction bases unmatched: 6.

This clone was observed once. The genes are TRBV2 and TRBJ2-7; D is undetermined. V dropped 4 bases and J dropped 5 bases, with 15 bases sitting between them. Germline V gene data show CDR1 as SNHLY and CDR2 as FYNNEI. The CDR3 totals 14 residues. The CDR3 sequence is CASSGTVGLDEQYF. The CDR3 DNA follows: TGTGCCAGCAGTGGCACGGTTGGATTGGACGAGCAGTACTTC.

This rearrangement joins TRBV19 to TRBJ2-6; 7 nucleotides align to TRBD1. Unmatched junction bases numbered 2, after V lost 6 bases and J lost 0 bases. CDR3 length: 15 residues. Germline CDR1 LNHDA, CDR2 SQIVND (reference sequence). DNA for the CDR3: TGTGCCAGTAGCCAGGGGGTCTCTGGGGCCAACGTCCTGACTTTC. Translating it yields CASSQGVSGANVLTF.

Judged by abundance, this clone is medium-sized. V and J are TRBV5-1 and TRBJ1-1; TRBD1 agrees at 8 bases. Per germline, CDR1 SGHRS and CDR2 YFSETQ. This CDR3 is 13 amino acids long. J was trimmed by 5 bases and V by 4 bases; bases with no gene match: 4. The CDR3 protein is CASSLTGETEAFF. The CDR3 coding sequence is TGCGCCAGCAGCCTGACAGGGGAGACTGAAGCTTTCTTT. Based on the CDR3 plus reference TRBV5-1 and TRBJ1-1, the full variable domain is KAGVTQTPRYLIKTRGQQVTLSCSPISGHRSVSWYQQTPGQGLQFLFEYFSETQRNKGNFPGRFSGRQFSNSRSEMNVSTLELGDSALYLCASSLTGETEAFFGQGTRLTVV.

The chain couples TRBV9 to TRBJ2-7; D not resolved. The CDR3 runs 13 residues. The germline V and J ends were trimmed by 0 bases and 2 bases, with 6 bases remaining between them. The germline CDR1 and CDR2 sequences are SGDLS and YYNGEE. The CDR3 spells CASSVGPTYEQYF. The CDR3, as DNA: TGTGCCAGCAGCGTAGGGCCCACCTACGAGCAGTACTTC.

This clone was recorded a few times. The chain carries TRBV5-1 and TRBJ1-3; unclear D gene. The germline V gene has CDR1 SGHRS and CDR2 YFSETQ. Trimming shortened V by 0 bases and J by 4 bases, and 8 bases separated the two germline ends. The CDR3 totals 14 residues. CDR3 sequence: CASSLGGGGNTIYF. CDR3 DNA: TGCGCCAGCAGCTTGGGGGGAGGCGGAAACACCATATATTTT.

The chain couples TRBV2 to TRBJ1-5, with a weak D call TRBD1 (5 bases). The CDR3 length is 14 residues. CDR1 is SNHLY, CDR2 FYNNEI, per germline. Trimming pared 6 bases from V and 6 bases from J, leaving 15 bases between. The CDR3 DNA reads TGTGCCAGCAGCGGCGGGACGCGGGGTCAGCCCCAGCATTTT. Translating gives CASSGGTRGQPQHF.

The chain combines TRBV10-3 with TRBJ1-5; tentative D call: TRBD1 (6 bases). V was clipped by 4 bases and J by 6 bases, with 13 bases between them. From germline, CDR1 is ENHRY and CDR2 SYGVKD. This CDR3 comprises 14 residues. The CDR3 reads CAISVAGAGQPQHF. The CDR3 nucleotides read TGTGCCATCAGTGTAGCAGGGGCGGGTCAGCCCCAGCATTTT.

The CDR3 loop reads CASGQEGAGANVLTF. The CDR3 bases are TGTGCCAGCGGACAGGAAGGAGCTGGGGCCAACGTCCTGACTTTC. V usage is TRBV6-1 and J usage is TRBJ2-6; TRBD1 matches at 7 bases. The CDR3 sequence is 15 residues long. Per the germline V gene, CDR1 is MNHNS and CDR2 is SASEGT. V gave up 8 bases and J gave up 2 bases; unmatched junction bases: 6.

CDR3: CASLPVTGGIEQFF. The CDR3 DNA is TGTGCCAGCCTCCCCGTGACGGGAGGTATTGAGCAGTTCTTC. The J gene is TRBJ2-1, the V gene TRBV2, with 7 bases aligning to TRBD2. The CDR3 totals 14 residues. The V gene end was trimmed by 8 bases and the J gene end by 9 bases; junction bases not matched to a gene: 13. Germline V lookup: CDR1 SNHLY, CDR2 FYNNEI.

The chain joins TRBV5-1 to TRBJ1-1; no firm D call. This CDR3 contains 13 residues. Trimming cost V 2 bases and J 1 base, with 6 bases left between them. The germline CDR1 and CDR2 sequences are SGHRS and YFSETQ. The CDR3 DNA reads TGCGCCAGCAGCTTAGGATCGAACACTGAAGCTTTCTTT. Amino acid sequence: CASSLGSNTEAFF.

The chain has TRBV15 and TRBJ2-1; 11 bases line up with TRBD2. The length of the CDR3 is 16 residues. Unmatched junction bases numbered 7, after V lost 5 bases and J lost 4 bases. The germline V gene has CDR1 LNHNV and CDR2 YYDKDF (reference sequence). CDR3 amino acids: CATSGPGTSGYNEQFF. CDR3 nucleotides: TGTGCCACCAGCGGCCCCGGGACTAGCGGTTACAATGAGCAGTTCTTC.

The genes are TRBV10-3 and TRBJ1-4, with 7 bases fitting TRBD1. V shed 5 bases, J shed 1 base, and the junction held 1 base outside the gene matches. This CDR3 region has 14 residues. Looked up from germline, CDR1 is ENHRY and CDR2 is SYGVKD. The CDR3 sequence is CAISRQGTNEKLFF. For the CDR3, the DNA is TGTGCCATCAGTCGACAGGGAACTAATGAAAAACTGTTTTTT.

V is TRBV19 and J is TRBJ2-7; 11 bases align to TRBD1. CDR3 length: 13 amino acids. V gave up 6 bases and J gave up 6 bases; unmatched junction bases: 4. In germline, CDR1 is LNHDA, CDR2 SQIVND (reference sequence). CDR3 in DNA: TGTGCCAGTAGACCGGGACAGGGGGTCGAGCAGTACTTC. Amino acid sequence: CASRPGQGVEQYF.

This clone was observed a handful of times. The chain carries TRBV11-2 and TRBJ2-7; no clear D gene. The CDR3 sequence is 11 residues long. The germline CDR1 and CDR2 sequences are SGHAT and FQNNGV. V was trimmed by 2 bases and J by 7 bases, leaving 6 bases between them. DNA for the CDR3: TGTGCCAGCAGCTTAACCCAGGAGCAGTACTTC. Amino acids: CASSLTQEQYF.

Worth noting for this clone: This may stem from a read error, because a much larger clone lies one nucleotide away. The gene calls are TRBV4-1 and TRBJ1-5; D is undetermined. CDR1 and CDR2 from the germline V gene are MGHRA and YSYEKL. The CDR3 loop spans 13 amino acids. Trimming removed 1 base at V and 3 bases at J, with 4 bases between. This chain's CDR3 is CASSQGPNQPQHF. In DNA, the CDR3 is TGCGCCAGCAGCCAAGGGCCCAATCAGCCCCAGCATTTT.

V usage is TRBV5-1 and J usage is TRBJ1-3, with unresolved D. The CDR3 totals 14 residues. The germline V gene has CDR1 SGHRS and CDR2 YFSETQ. With 4 bases removed from V and 0 bases from J, the gap between germline ends came to 8 bases. In DNA, the CDR3 is TGCGCCAGCAGCCAGGACCTCTCTGGAAACACCATATATTTT. Protein product: CASSQDLSGNTIYF.

The V call is TRBV6-6, the J call TRBJ2-7; TRBD2 matches at 10 bases. Germline assignment: CDR1 MNHNY and CDR2 SVGAGI (reference sequence). V shed 10 bases and J 3 bases; nucleotides not matched to a gene: 6. CDR3 length: 13 amino acids. CDR3 sequence reads: CATARLAGYEQYF. The CDR3 nucleotides read TGTGCCACCGCTAGACTAGCGGGCTACGAGCAGTACTTC.

CDR3 residues: CASSPGTGNTEAFF. The DNA for the CDR3 is TGTGCCAGCAGCCCCGGGACAGGGAACACTGAAGCTTTCTTT. This chain links TRBV5-5 with TRBJ1-1, with 8 positions matching TRBD1. The CDR3 is made up of 14 amino acids. Losses at the gene ends were 4 bases for V and 1 base for J; bases not matched to a gene: 3. Germline V gene lookup returns CDR1 SGHKS and CDR2 YYEKEE (reference sequence). Using reference TRBV5-5 and TRBJ1-1 for the parts outside the CDR3, the full variable domain is DAGVTQSPTHLIKTRGQQVTLRCSPISGHKSVSWYQQVLGQGPQFIFQYYEKEERGRGNFPDRFSARQFPNYSSELNVNALLLGDSALYLCASSPGTGNTEAFFGQGTRLTVV.

The rearrangement links TRBV5-1 to TRBJ1-2; D not resolved. Germline CDR1 reads SGHRS; CDR2 reads YFSETQ. V dropped 0 bases and J dropped 2 bases, with 5 bases sitting between them. This CDR3 contains 13 residues. For the CDR3, the DNA is TGCGCCAGCAGCTTGGGGGAGAACTATGGCTACACCTTC. It specifies CASSLGENYGYTF.